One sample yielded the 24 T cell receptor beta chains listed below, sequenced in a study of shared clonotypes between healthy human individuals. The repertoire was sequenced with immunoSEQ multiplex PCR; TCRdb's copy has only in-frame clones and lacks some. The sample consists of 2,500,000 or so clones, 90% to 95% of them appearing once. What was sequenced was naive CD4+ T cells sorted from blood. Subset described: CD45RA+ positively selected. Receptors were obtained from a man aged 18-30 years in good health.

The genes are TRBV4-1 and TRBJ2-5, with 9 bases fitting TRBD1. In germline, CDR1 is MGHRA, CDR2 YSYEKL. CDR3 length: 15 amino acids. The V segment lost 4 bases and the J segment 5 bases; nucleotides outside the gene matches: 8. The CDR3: CASSLTGGPRETQYF. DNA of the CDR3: TGCGCCAGCAGCCTTACAGGGGGCCCCAGGGAGACCCAGTACTTC.

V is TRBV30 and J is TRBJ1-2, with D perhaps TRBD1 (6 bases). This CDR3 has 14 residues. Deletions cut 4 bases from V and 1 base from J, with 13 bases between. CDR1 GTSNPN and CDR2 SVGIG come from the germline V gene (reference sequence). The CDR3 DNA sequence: TGTGCCTGGAATACAGGGATGGGTAACTATGGCTACACCTTC. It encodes CAWNTGMGNYGYTF.

The CDR3 bases are TGCGCCAGCAGCCGGATCACGGGGGGTATGGCTAATGAAAAACTGTTTTTT. This codes for CASSRITGGMANEKLFF. This chain links TRBV4-1 with TRBJ1-4; maybe TRBD1 (5 bases). Germline V gene lookup returns CDR1 MGHRA and CDR2 YSYEKL. Between the trimmed V and J ends, which lost 4 bases and 3 bases, there was a span of 18 bases. This CDR3 is 17 amino acids long.

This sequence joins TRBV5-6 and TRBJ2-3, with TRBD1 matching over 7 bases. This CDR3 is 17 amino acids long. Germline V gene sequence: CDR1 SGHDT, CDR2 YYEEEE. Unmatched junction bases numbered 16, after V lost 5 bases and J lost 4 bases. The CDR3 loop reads CASRPLPDRMRADTQYF. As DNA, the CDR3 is TGTGCCAGCAGACCCCTCCCGGACAGGATGCGGGCAGATACGCAGTATTTT.

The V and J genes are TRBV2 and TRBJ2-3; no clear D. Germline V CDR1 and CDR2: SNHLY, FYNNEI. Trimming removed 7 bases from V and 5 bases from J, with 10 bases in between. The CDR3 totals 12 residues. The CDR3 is CASIGSGDTQYF. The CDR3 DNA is TGTGCCAGCATCGGATCGGGAGATACGCAGTATTTT.

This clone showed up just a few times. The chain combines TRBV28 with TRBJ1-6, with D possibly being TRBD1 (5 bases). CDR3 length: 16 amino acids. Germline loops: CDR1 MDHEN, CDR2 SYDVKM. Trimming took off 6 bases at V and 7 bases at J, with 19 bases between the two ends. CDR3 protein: CASSILGQGPNSPLHF. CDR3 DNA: TGTGCCAGCAGCATCTTAGGGCAGGGACCGAATTCACCCCTCCACTTT.

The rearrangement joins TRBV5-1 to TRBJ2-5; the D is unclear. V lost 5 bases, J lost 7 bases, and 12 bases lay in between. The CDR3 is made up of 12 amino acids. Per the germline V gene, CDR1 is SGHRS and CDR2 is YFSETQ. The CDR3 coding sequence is TGCGCCAGCAGTACTCAGGCAGGGACCCAGTACTTC. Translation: CASSTQAGTQYF.

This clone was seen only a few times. The CDR3 sequence: CASSQAGDGPNTGELFF. The CDR3 coding sequence is TGTGCCAGCAGCCAAGCAGGGGATGGGCCGAACACCGGGGAGCTGTTTTTT. V usage is TRBV4-2 and J usage is TRBJ2-2, with D perhaps TRBD1 (6 bases). Trimming stripped 1 base from V and 0 bases from J, with 12 bases between. The CDR3 is made up of 17 amino acids. Germline lookup yields CDR1 LGHNA and CDR2 YNFKEQ.

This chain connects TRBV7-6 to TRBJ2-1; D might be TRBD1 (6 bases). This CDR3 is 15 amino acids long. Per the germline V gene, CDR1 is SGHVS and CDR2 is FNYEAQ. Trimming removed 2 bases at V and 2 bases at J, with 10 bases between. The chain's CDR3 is CASSLLAGAYNEQFF. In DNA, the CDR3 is TGTGCCAGCAGCTTATTGGCAGGGGCCTACAATGAGCAGTTCTTC.

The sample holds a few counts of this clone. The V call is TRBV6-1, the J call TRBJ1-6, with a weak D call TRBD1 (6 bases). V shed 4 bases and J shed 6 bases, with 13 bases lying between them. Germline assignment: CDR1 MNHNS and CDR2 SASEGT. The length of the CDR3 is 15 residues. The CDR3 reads CASSASGQSNSPLHF. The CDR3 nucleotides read TGTGCCAGCAGTGCTTCTGGACAGTCTAATTCACCCCTCCACTTT.

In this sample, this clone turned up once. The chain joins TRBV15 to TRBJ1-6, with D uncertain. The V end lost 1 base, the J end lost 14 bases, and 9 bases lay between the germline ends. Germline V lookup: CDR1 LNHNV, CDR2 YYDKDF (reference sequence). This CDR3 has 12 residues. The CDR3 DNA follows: TGTGCCACCAGCAGAGTTGGGTCGTCCCTCCACTTT. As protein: CATSRVGSSLHF.

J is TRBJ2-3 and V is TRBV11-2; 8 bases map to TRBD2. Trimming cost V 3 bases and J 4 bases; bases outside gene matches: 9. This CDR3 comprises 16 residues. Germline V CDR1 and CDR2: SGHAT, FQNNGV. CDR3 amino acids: CASSFGSGIGADTQYF. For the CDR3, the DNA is TGTGCCAGCAGCTTTGGTAGCGGGATAGGGGCAGATACGCAGTATTTT.

The CDR3 DNA follows: TGCGCCAGCAGCTTGGACACCGACAGGGGTGGCTACGAGCAGTACTTC. Amino acid sequence: CASSLDTDRGGYEQYF. The chain employs TRBV5-1 and TRBJ2-7; 8 bases match TRBD1. Germline CDR1 and CDR2: SGHRS and YFSETQ. The CDR3 sequence is 16 residues long. V lost 0 bases and J lost 3; bases outside the gene matches: 8.

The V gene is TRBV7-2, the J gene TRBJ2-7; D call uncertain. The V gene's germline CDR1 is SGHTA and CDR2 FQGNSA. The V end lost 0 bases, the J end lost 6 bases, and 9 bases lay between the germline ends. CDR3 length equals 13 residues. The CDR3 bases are TGTGCCAGCAGCTTAGCCCCGGCGTCCGAGCAGTACTTC. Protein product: CASSLAPASEQYF.

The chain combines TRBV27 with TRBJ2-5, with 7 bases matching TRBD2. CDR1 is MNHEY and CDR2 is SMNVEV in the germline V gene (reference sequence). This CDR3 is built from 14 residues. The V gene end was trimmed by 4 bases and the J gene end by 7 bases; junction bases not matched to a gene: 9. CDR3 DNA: TGTGCCAGCAGTTCGTTGTGGGCTAGCGGGACCCAGTACTTC. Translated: CASSSLWASGTQYF.

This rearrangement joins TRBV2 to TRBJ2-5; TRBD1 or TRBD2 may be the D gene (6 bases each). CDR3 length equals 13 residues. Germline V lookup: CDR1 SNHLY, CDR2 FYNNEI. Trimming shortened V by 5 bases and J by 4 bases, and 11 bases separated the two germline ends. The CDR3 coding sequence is TGTGCCAGCAGTTGGGGGGCCAGAGAGACCCAGTACTTC. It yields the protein CASSWGARETQYF.

For the CDR3, the DNA is TGCGCCAGCAGTACAGGACTAGCGGGAGACCCCTCCTACGAGCAGTACTTC. Amino acid sequence: CASSTGLAGDPSYEQYF. J is TRBJ2-7 and V is TRBV10-1, with TRBD2 matching over 13 bases. Germline V CDR1 and CDR2: WNHNN, SYGVQD (reference sequence). The CDR3 is made up of 17 amino acids. Losses at the gene ends were 5 bases for V and 0 bases for J; bases not matched to a gene: 7.

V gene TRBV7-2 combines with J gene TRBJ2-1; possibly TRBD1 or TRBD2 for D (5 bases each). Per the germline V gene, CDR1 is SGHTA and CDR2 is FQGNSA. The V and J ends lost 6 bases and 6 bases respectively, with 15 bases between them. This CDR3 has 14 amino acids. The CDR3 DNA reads TGTGCCAGCAGTGGGGACGGTCCATTCAATGAGCAGTTCTTC. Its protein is CASSGDGPFNEQFF.

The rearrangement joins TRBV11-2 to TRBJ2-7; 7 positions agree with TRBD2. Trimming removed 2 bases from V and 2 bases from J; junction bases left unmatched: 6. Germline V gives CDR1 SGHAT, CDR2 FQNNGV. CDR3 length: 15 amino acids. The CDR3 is CASSLMASGTYEQYF. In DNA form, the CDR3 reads TGTGCCAGCAGCTTAATGGCTAGCGGAACCTACGAGCAGTACTTC.

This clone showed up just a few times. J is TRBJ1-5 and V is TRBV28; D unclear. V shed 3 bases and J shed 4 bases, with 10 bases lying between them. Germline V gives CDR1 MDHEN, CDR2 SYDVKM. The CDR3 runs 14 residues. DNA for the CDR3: TGTGCCAGCAGTTTGTCTACAGCAAATCAGCCCCAGCATTTT. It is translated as CASSLSTANQPQHF.

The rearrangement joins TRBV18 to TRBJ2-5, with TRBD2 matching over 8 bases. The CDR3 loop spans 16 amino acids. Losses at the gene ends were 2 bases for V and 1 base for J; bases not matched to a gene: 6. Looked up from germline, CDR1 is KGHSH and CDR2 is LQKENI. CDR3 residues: CASSPRTGGGQETQYF. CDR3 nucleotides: TGTGCCAGCTCACCAAGAACCGGGGGGGGCCAAGAGACCCAGTACTTC. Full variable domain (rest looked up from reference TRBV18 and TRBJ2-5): NAGVMQNPRHLVRRRGQEARLRCSPMKGHSHVYWYRQLPEEGLKFMVYLQKENIIDESGMPKERFSAEFPKEGPSILRIQQVVRGDSAAYFCASSPRTGGGQETQYFGPGTRLLVL.

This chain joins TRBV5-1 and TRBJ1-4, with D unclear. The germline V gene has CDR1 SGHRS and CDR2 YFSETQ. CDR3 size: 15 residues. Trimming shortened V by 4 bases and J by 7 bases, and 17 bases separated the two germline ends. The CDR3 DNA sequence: TGCGCCAGCAGCACCCAATCGTACGTCGGTGAAAAACTGTTTTTT. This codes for CASSTQSYVGEKLFF.

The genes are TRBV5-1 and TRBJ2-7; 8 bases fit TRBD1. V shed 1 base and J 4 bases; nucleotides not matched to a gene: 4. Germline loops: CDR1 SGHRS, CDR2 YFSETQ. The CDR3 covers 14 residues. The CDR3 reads CASSLQGQEYEQYF. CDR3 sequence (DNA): TGCGCCAGCAGCTTGCAGGGACAGGAGTACGAGCAGTACTTC.

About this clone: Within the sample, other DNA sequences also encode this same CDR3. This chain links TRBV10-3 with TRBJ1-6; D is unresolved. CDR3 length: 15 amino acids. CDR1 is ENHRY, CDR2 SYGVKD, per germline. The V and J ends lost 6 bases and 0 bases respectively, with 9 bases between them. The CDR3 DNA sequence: TGTGCCATCAGGGCAGAGAGCTCCTATAATTCACCCCTCCACTTT. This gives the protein CAIRAESSYNSPLHF.